The T cell receptor (beta chain) under discussion was sequenced for a study of shared clonotypes between healthy human individuals. The test was conducted at deep level. Measured with immunoSEQ multiplex PCR; TCRdb has only the in-frame clones, and not every one. This sample has hundreds of thousands of clones, with more than 75% found just once. The CDR3 spans 13 residues. The germline gives CDR1 MDHEN, CDR2 SYDVKM. V was cut by 8 bases and J by 8 bases, with 15 bases left in between. The gene calls are TRBV28 and TRBJ1-4, with D hard to call. This TCR derives from a woman between 35 and 50 years old in good health. Some clones in this sample may be carry-over from other donors' samples. The specimen was PBMCs. CDR3 residues: CASGLGMREKLFF. Here the CDR3 DNA reads TGTGCCAGCGGCCTGGGGATGAGAGAAAAACTGTTTTTT.